This TCR beta chain was recovered during a study of post-analysis software for immune sequencing data. Study conclusions and caveats: TRBV5-6, TRBV5-1 and TRBV20-1 were among five TRBV segments more frequent in patients than controls.

Libraries were made from TCR beta cDNA, and they carried unique molecular identifiers. MiXCR, run by TCRdb on the PCR reads, gives a single entry per CDR3 protein. Of about 460,000 distinct CDR3 sequences listed, around 40% are singletons. This clonotype was detected a few times. Its antigen is currently unknown. V was pared by 0 bases and J by 5 bases, with 5 bases between. Germline values: CDR1 MGHRA, CDR2 YSYEKL. CDR3 length: 13 amino acids. The specimen sequenced was blood. The TCR originated in a girl aged 5 to 17 with multiple sclerosis. V usage is TRBV4-1 and J usage is TRBJ2-1; no clear D gene. The CDR3 coding sequence is TGCGCCAGCAGCCAAGATTCGGACAATGAGCAGTTCTTC. This translates into CASSQDSDNEQFF.